This TCR beta chain was sequenced during a study of regulatory T cells in long-lasting Graves disease. CDR1 and CDR2 (germline): MNHEY, SMNVEV (reference sequence). The CDR3 totals 13 residues. This clonotype was recorded many times. Arm-PCR of CDR3 regions with iRepertoire HTBI primers generated TCR beta libraries. TCRdb re-derived calls from the multiplex PCR reads in MiXCR, one entry per CDR3 protein. The table records more than 300,000 distinct CDR3 sequences, 15% to 17% of them present only once. Time point denoted: newly diagnosed GD, antithyroid drugs for less than 3 months. With RNA extracted from PBMCs as input, the TCR library was made.

The rearrangement joins TRBV27 to TRBJ2-7; no definite D call. The J call may be faulty, since TRBJ2-5 better matches the DNA end. This receptor was obtained from a female donor with Graves disease. Source: peripheral blood mononuclear cells (PBMCs), taken at new diagnosis, from a patient treated with antithyroid drugs. In nucleotides, the CDR3 is TGTGCCAGCAGTCCCCTGGGTCCAGAGACCCAGTACTTC. Its translation is CASSPLGPETQYF.